These 22 T cell receptor beta chains share one sample of origin, sequenced in a study of blood T cells in healthy people across ages. With a J-beta primer mix and a sample-barcoded 5' primer, a second PCR ran about 6 to 11 cycles. TCRdb called the 5' RACE reads again in MiXCR, with one record for every CDR3 protein. The profile covers under 850,000 distinct CDR3 sequences, with 35% to 40% appearing a single time and 10% to 15% taken by the ten largest. Sample: blood. The receptor set was obtained from a man between 18 and 29 years old in good health.

The chain links TRBV6-1 to TRBJ2-5, with D possibly being TRBD2 (6 bases). The end of the DNA is better explained by TRBJ2-7, so the J call may be wrong. The length of the CDR3 is 18 residues. Germline V CDR1 and CDR2: MNHNS, SASEGT. This chain's CDR3 is CASSTSGTYRGVGCEQYF. In nucleotides, the CDR3 is TGTGCCAGCAGTACCTCCGGGACTTACAGAGGGGTCGGCTGCGAGCAGTACTTC.

This chain joins TRBV4-3 and TRBJ2-1, with D perhaps TRBD2 (6 bases). There are 14 residues in the CDR3. Germline V CDR1 and CDR2: LGHNA, YSLEER. V was shortened by 0 bases and J by 5 bases, with 8 bases between the two germline ends. The DNA of the CDR3 is TGCGCCAGCAGCCAAGATTGGAGGGACAATGAGCAGTTCTTC. Amino acid sequence: CASSQDWRDNEQFF.

The CDR3 sequence: CASSHSAGVHNEQFF. For the CDR3, the DNA is TGCGCCAGCAGCCACTCCGCAGGGGTACACAATGAGCAGTTCTTC. The chain uses TRBV4-3 and TRBJ2-1; D possibly corresponds to TRBD1 (6 bases). This CDR3 comprises 15 residues. V was trimmed by 3 bases and J by 5 bases, leaving 14 bases between them. The germline V gene encodes CDR1 LGHNA and CDR2 YSLEER.

This chain links TRBV4-2 with TRBJ1-2; TRBD1 might be the D (5 bases). Looked up from germline, CDR1 is LGHNA and CDR2 is YNFKEQ. The V gene lost 0 bases and the J gene lost 5 bases, with 10 bases spanning the gap. The CDR3 length is 14 residues. DNA for the CDR3: TGTGCCAGCAGCCAAGAGAGGGGACGGTATGGCTACACCTTC. As protein: CASSQERGRYGYTF.

This clonotype was observed a few times. The gene calls are TRBV4-3 and TRBJ2-1; tentative D call: TRBD2 (6 bases). The germline CDR1 and CDR2 sequences are LGHNA and YSLEER. Trimming shortened V by 6 bases and J by 0 bases, and 12 bases separated the two germline ends. This CDR3 is built from 15 residues. The chain's CDR3 is CASSPGLLSYNEQFF. In DNA form, the CDR3 reads TGCGCCAGCAGTCCGGGACTTCTCTCCTACAATGAGCAGTTCTTC.

This clonotype was seen a handful of times. The chain employs TRBV7-2 and TRBJ2-7; no reliable D call. Looked up from germline, CDR1 is SGHTA and CDR2 is FQGNSA. The V gene lost 7 bases and the J gene lost 7 bases, with 14 bases spanning the gap. This CDR3 region has 12 residues. CDR3 region: CASIRRLNEQYF. The CDR3 DNA reads TGTGCCAGCATCCGCAGGCTAAATGAGCAGTACTTC.

In the case of this clonotype: A much larger clone sits a single nucleotide away, making a read error possible. The chain uses TRBV10-3 and TRBJ2-7; D possibly corresponds to TRBD1 (8 bases). The CDR3 spans 15 residues. Between the trimmed V and J ends, which lost 8 bases and 9 bases, there was a span of 26 bases. The germline V gene has CDR1 ENHRY and CDR2 SYGVKD. DNA of the CDR3: TGTGCCATCCTCCGGCTCCGCGACACAGGGGGGGGGCAGTACTTC. It specifies CAILRLRDTGGGQYF.

This chain links TRBV4-1 with TRBJ1-1, with D tentatively TRBD1 (5 bases). The V gene lost 0 bases and the J gene lost 4 bases, with 24 bases spanning the gap. This CDR3 comprises 19 residues. Germline values: CDR1 MGHRA, CDR2 YSYEKL. The chain's CDR3 is CASSQDMRVRGRKITEAFF. CDR3 nucleotide sequence: TGCGCCAGCAGCCAAGATATGAGGGTAAGGGGCCGGAAGATCACTGAAGCTTTCTTT.

V usage is TRBV6-5 and J usage is TRBJ1-5, with D hard to call. This CDR3 region has 15 residues. Germline V lookup: CDR1 MNHEY, CDR2 SVGAGI. Between the trimmed V and J ends, which lost 0 bases and 4 bases, there was a span of 10 bases. CDR3 sequence (DNA): TGTGCCAGCAGTTACTCGGCACAGTTGAATCAGCCCCAGCATTTT. As protein: CASSYSAQLNQPQHF.

The chain carries TRBV5-1 and TRBJ2-4; tentatively, D is TRBD1 (5 bases). The CDR3 is 15 residues long. V gave up 4 bases and J gave up 6 bases, with 17 bases separating them. CDR1 SGHRS and CDR2 YFSETQ come from the germline V gene. CDR3 DNA sequence: TGCGCCAGCAGCCGCGCTCAGGGATCGGGAAACATTCAGTACTTC. Its translation is CASSRAQGSGNIQYF.

To note about this clonotype: This may be a read error: a much more frequent sequence differs by one nucleotide. The CDR3 loop is CASSFWDREACEQYF. DNA for the CDR3: TGTGCCAGCAGTTTCTGGGACAGGGAGGCCTGCGAGCAGTACTTC. This sequence joins TRBV12-3 or TRBV12-4 and TRBJ2-4; 9 bases agree with TRBD1. Near its end, the DNA agrees better with TRBJ2-7, so the J call may be wrong. This CDR3 contains 15 residues.

The chain combines TRBV4-1 with TRBJ1-1; possible D gene TRBD1, 6 bases. The germline V gene encodes CDR1 MGHRA and CDR2 YSYEKL. The V and J ends lost 0 bases and 6 bases respectively, with 14 bases between them. The length of the CDR3 is 15 residues. This CDR3 reads CASSQDRQGKAEAFF. CDR3 sequence (DNA): TGCGCCAGCAGCCAAGATCGGCAGGGGAAAGCTGAAGCTTTCTTT.

Remarks on this clonotype: A much larger clone lies a single base off, so this may be a read error. The rearrangement uses TRBV5-1 and TRBJ1-2, with D unclear. Trimming shortened V by 2 bases and J by 7 bases, and 18 bases separated the two germline ends. This CDR3 region has 15 residues. Germline V gene data show CDR1 as SGHRS and CDR2 as YFSETQ. The CDR3 reads CASSFGILETCGYTF. DNA for the CDR3: TGCGCCAGCAGCTTTGGCATCCTCGAAACCTGTGGCTACACCTTC. Looking up the rest from reference TRBV5-1 and TRBJ1-2 gives the full variable domain: KAGVTQTPRYLIKTRGQQVTLSCSPISGHRSVSWYQQTPGQGLQFLFEYFSETQRNKGNFPGRFSGRQFSNSRSEMNVSTLELGDSALYLCASSFGILETCGYTFGSGTRLTVV.

The genes are TRBV15 and TRBJ1-2, with D unclear. In germline, CDR1 is LNHNV, CDR2 YYDKDF (reference sequence). Trimming stripped 0 bases from V and 5 bases from J, with 10 bases between. CDR3 length equals 14 residues. The CDR3 loop is CATSRDMAAYGYTF. CDR3 nucleotide sequence: TGTGCCACCAGCAGAGATATGGCAGCTTATGGCTACACCTTC.

Turning to this clonotype: Germline is not matched at one junction end, which may reflect a read error. V is TRBV20-1 and J is TRBJ1-1, with 7 bases fitting TRBD1. The CDR3 runs to 13 residues. Germline V gives CDR1 DFQATT, CDR2 SNEGSKA (reference sequence). The CDR3 nucleotides are TGCAGTGTTAGCGAGGGGGCCAAGACTGGAGCTTTCTTT. Translated: CSVSEGAKTGAFF.

The CDR3 protein is CASSLRGRWFF. The CDR3 DNA reads as TGTGCCAGCAGTTTGCGGGGTAGGTGGTTCTTC. The genes are TRBV6-2 or TRBV6-3 and TRBJ2-1; D is perhaps TRBD2 (6 bases). V gave up 4 bases and J gave up 15 bases, with 13 bases separating them. The germline V gene has CDR1 MNHEY and CDR2 SVGEGT. This CDR3 comprises 11 residues.

The chain is built from TRBV6-4 and TRBJ2-3, with D unresolved. Germline values: CDR1 MRHNA, CDR2 SNTAGT. Trimming pared 2 bases from V and 0 bases from J, leaving 9 bases between. CDR3 size: 15 residues. CDR3 DNA sequence: TGTGCCAGCAGTGACCGCCACGGTAGCACAGATACGCAGTATTTT. This gives the protein CASSDRHGSTDTQYF.

This rearrangement joins TRBV15 to TRBJ2-2; D might be TRBD1 (6 bases). Between the trimmed V and J ends, which lost 4 bases and 8 bases, there was a span of 20 bases. Germline CDR1 is LNHNV and CDR2 is YYDKDF (reference sequence). The CDR3 is made up of 16 amino acids. CDR3 DNA: TGTGCCACCAGCATAGATGAACAGGGAAGGGAAGGGGAGCTGTTTTTT. This sequence encodes CATSIDEQGREGELFF.

This clonotype was counted a few times. The rearrangement joins TRBV20-1 to TRBJ2-1; 14 nucleotides match TRBD2. Germline loops: CDR1 DFQATT, CDR2 SNEGSKA (reference sequence). V shed 6 bases, J shed 5 bases, and the junction held 12 bases outside the gene matches. This CDR3 is 17 amino acids long. CDR3 amino acids: CSARGLAGGLSDNEQFF. As DNA, the CDR3 is TGCAGTGCCCGAGGACTAGCGGGGGGCCTGTCCGACAATGAGCAGTTCTTC.

This clonotype was seen many times. V gene TRBV14 combines with J gene TRBJ2-3; D not certain. The CDR3 is 13 amino acids. The V and J ends lost 1 base and 9 bases respectively, with 11 bases between them. The germline gives CDR1 SGHDN, CDR2 FVKESK. The CDR3 nucleotides are TGTGCCAGCAGCCAAGGCGCGACGCCGACGCAGTATTTT. Its translation: CASSQGATPTQYF.

This clonotype was counted a few times. J is TRBJ1-1 and V is TRBV20-1; no reliable D call. V lost 0 bases and J lost 1, with 9 bases in between. CDR3 length: 14 amino acids. Germline V gene data show CDR1 as DFQATT and CDR2 as SNEGSKA (reference sequence). Here the CDR3 reads CSARDPAENTEAFF. Here the CDR3 DNA reads TGCAGTGCTAGAGATCCGGCGGAGAACACTGAAGCTTTCTTT.

A few counts support this clonotype. The chain links TRBV20-1 to TRBJ2-5; TRBD2 aligns across 10 bases. CDR3 length equals 15 residues. CDR1 and CDR2 from the germline V gene are DFQATT and SNEGSKA (reference sequence). The V gene end was trimmed by 3 bases and the J gene end by 2 bases; junction bases not matched to a gene: 6. The CDR3 region has the DNA TGCAGTGCTAGGGGTAGCGGGGGGCCTCAAGAGACCCAGTACTTC. It yields the protein CSARGSGGPQETQYF.